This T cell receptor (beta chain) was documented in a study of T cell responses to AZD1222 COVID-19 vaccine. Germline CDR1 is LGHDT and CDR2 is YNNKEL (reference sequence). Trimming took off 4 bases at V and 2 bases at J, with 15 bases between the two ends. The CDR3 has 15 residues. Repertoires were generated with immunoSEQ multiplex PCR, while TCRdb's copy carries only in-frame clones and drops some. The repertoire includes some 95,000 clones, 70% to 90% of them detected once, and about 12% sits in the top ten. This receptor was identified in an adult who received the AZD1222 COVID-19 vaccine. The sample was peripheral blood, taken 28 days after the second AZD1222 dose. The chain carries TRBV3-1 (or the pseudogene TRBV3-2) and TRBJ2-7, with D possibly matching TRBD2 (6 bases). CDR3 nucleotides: TGTGCCAGCAGCCGAGCCGGGACTCGAGCCTACGAGCAGTACTTC. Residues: CASSRAGTRAYEQYF.